This T cell receptor (beta chain) was recorded in a study of cytomegalovirus exposure and HLA in healthy donors. The V gene's germline CDR1 is SGHAT and CDR2 FQNNGV. CDR3 size: 15 residues. With 7 bases removed from V and 2 bases from J, the gap between germline ends came to 18 bases. The PCR contained 60 Vbeta and 13 Jbeta primers. The data were produced by immunoSEQ multiplex PCR, yet TCRdb's version contains in-frame clones alone and is incomplete. The data hold approximately 180,000 clones, with about four fifths observed a single time. This sequence originates from a male donor in good health and CMV-seronegative. The sequenced material came from PBMCs. V is TRBV11-2 and J is TRBJ2-7, with D tentatively TRBD2 (6 bases). CDR3 nucleotide sequence: TGTGCCAGCACCCCGGGGGTAGGGGCGCCCTACGAGCAGTACTTC. The encoded protein is CASTPGVGAPYEQYF. Based on the CDR3 plus reference TRBV11-2 and TRBJ2-7, the full variable domain is EAGVAQSPRYKIIEKRQSVAFWCNPISGHATLYWYQQILGQGPKLLIQFQNNGVVDDSQLPKDRFSAERLKGVDSTLKIQPAKLEDSAVYLCASTPGVGAPYEQYFGPGTRLTVT.